What follows are 3 T cell receptor beta chains derived from one specimen sequenced in a study of beta chain features in type 1 diabetes. Isolated RNA was reverse transcribed in full, so expressed TCRB transcripts were sequenced. Sequencing was performed with immunoSEQ multiplex PCR; in TCRdb, only in-frame clones are kept and a portion is missing. The top ten clones hold around 0.44% of a sample with roughly 300,000 clones, around 8% of them seen once. Sequenced: central memory CD4+ T cells from blood. The receptors here all came from a woman aged 18-35 years in good health.

This clone was seen only a few times. The chain uses TRBV15 and TRBJ2-1; 8 bases map to TRBD2. This CDR3 comprises 14 residues. Per the germline V gene, CDR1 is LNHNV and CDR2 is YYDKDF (reference sequence). Trimming removed 0 bases from V and 9 bases from J; junction bases left unmatched: 4. The CDR3 nucleotides read TGTGCCACCAGCAGAGATAGGCGGGAGGCTGAGCAGTTCTTC. This encodes CATSRDRREAEQFF.

V and J are TRBV11-2 and TRBJ2-7; TRBD2 matches 11 bases. J lost 3 bases, V lost 3 bases, and 4 bases had no gene match. The CDR3 consists of 15 residues. The germline V gene has CDR1 SGHAT and CDR2 FQNNGV. The CDR3, as DNA: TGTGCCAGCAGCTTCCTGACTAGCGGGATCTACGAGCAGTACTTC. As protein: CASSFLTSGIYEQYF.

In its sample, this clone was seen a few times. The rearrangement links TRBV6-6 to TRBJ2-7, with a possible D match to TRBD2 (5 bases). CDR1 and CDR2 from the germline V gene are MNHNY and SVGAGI (reference sequence). V gave up 2 bases and J gave up 4 bases, with 12 bases separating them. This CDR3 is built from 14 residues. For the CDR3, the DNA is TGTGCCAGCAGTTACCCCCCAGAGGGTTACGAGCAGTACTTC. This translates into CASSYPPEGYEQYF.